The clone carrying this T cell receptor beta chain was counted between two and nine times. Its antigen is unidentified. The CDR3 sequence is 12 residues long. V was clipped by 2 bases and J by 8 bases, with 7 bases between them. Germline assignment: CDR1 LNHDA and CDR2 SQIVND (reference sequence). The data derive from a study of T cells in Graves' hyperthyroidism and ophthalmopathy. Overall study results and limits: A 13 V-J signature model discriminated ophthalmopathy versus stable hyperthyroidism. Among thyroid clonotypes expanded above 0.001, most also appeared in blood.

The investigators amplified TCR beta CDR3 regions from RNA transcripts. Initially, a first-round RT-PCR of the TCR CDR3 employed the HTBI primer set. MiXCR, applied by TCRdb to the multiplex PCR reads, yields one record per CDR3 protein. This sample carries about 480,000 distinct CDR3 sequences, approximately 14% of them seen once, and the ten largest clones take less than 20%. This TCR was recovered from a woman under 30 with Graves' hyperthyroidism. V and J are TRBV19 and TRBJ2-1; D is ambiguous. Sequenced input: blood. The CDR3 reads CASSINSHEQFF. CDR3 in DNA: TGTGCCAGTAGTATAAACAGCCATGAGCAGTTCTTC.